This T cell receptor (beta chain) is from a study of response to subunit inactivated influenza vaccine. Study conclusions and caveats: New T cells are recruited in small numbers by each seasonal influenza vaccination, according to the authors' suggestion.

In regard to this clonotype: Antigen unknown.

TCRdb re-derived calls from the RT-PCR reads in MiXCR, one entry per CDR3 protein. The repertoire holds 550,000 to 800,000 distinct CDR3 sequences, with approximately 14% as singletons. This receptor was taken from a man aged 50 to 59 who received an inactivated influenza vaccine. Specimen: PBMCs from blood, collected 14 days before vaccination.

CDR3 residues: CASTPALGAYNEQFF. The CDR3 bases are TGTGCCAGCACGCCTGCCCTGGGGGCATACAATGAGCAGTTCTTC. This chain joins TRBV25-1 and TRBJ2-1; D may be TRBD1 (6 bases). V lost 7 bases to trimming and J lost 4 bases, with 17 bases between them. CDR1 is MGHDK and CDR2 is SYGVNS in the germline V gene. This CDR3 has 15 residues.